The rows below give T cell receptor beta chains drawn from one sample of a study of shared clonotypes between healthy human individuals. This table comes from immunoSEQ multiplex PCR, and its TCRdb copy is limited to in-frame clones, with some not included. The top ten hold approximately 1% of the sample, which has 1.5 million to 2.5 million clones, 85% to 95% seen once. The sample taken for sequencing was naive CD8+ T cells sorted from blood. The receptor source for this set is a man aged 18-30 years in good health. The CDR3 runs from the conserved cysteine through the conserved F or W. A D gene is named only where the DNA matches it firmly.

CASSSLQGPYNEQFF,TRBJ2-1,TRBV7-6,.
CASSLGPSGSLNEQFF,TRBJ2-1,TRBV11-3,TRBD2
CASSEVGGSGNTIYF,TRBJ1-3,TRBV25-1,.
CASSPGRAYEQYF,TRBJ2-7,TRBV2,TRBD2
CAIARITGSGYGYTF,TRBJ1-2,TRBV28,.
CATSRMGANYGYTF,TRBJ1-2,TRBV15,.
CASREDRGYGYTF,TRBJ1-2,TRBV6-1,.
CASSFWGPMNTEAFF,TRBJ1-1,TRBV11-1,.
CASSQGVTGGYDEQFF,TRBJ2-1,TRBV4-1,TRBD1
CASSLTGSGFKETQYF,TRBJ2-5,TRBV5-6,.
CASIFSNTEAFF,TRBJ1-1,TRBV2,.
CASSLYVRGQAWEQETQYF,TRBJ2-5,TRBV27,TRBD1
CASSLYGTVNEQFF,TRBJ2-1,TRBV27,TRBD1
CASSFYVAGELFF,TRBJ2-2,TRBV6-5,.
CASGLTGGFLGYTF,TRBJ1-2,TRBV27,TRBD1
CASSLVAGEIGQFF,TRBJ2-1,TRBV7-9,TRBD2
CASSDGGRSYNEQFF,TRBJ2-1,TRBV9,.
CASSAPLGAGELFF,TRBJ2-2,TRBV9,.
CASSSLAGLETQYF,TRBJ2-5,TRBV27,TRBD2
CASSSDRDTDTQYF,TRBJ2-3,TRBV5-6,TRBD1
CASSPLPSATGELFF,TRBJ2-2,TRBV7-3,.
CASSSRDLITGELFF,TRBJ2-2,TRBV13,.
CASTNGGAGAFF,TRBJ1-1,TRBV6-5,.
CASSLGGAHGYTF,TRBJ1-2,TRBV27,.
CASSYSDSNEQFF,TRBJ2-1,TRBV6-5,.
CASSLTPGEEQYF,TRBJ2-7,TRBV11-1,.
CASSLVVDTYEQYF,TRBJ2-7,TRBV7-6,.
CASSELSNTEAFF,TRBJ1-1,TRBV2,.
CASSFQANYGYTF,TRBJ1-2,TRBV27,.
CARSFRATEAFF,TRBJ1-1,TRBV5-3,.
CASSEGWELEGETQYF,TRBJ2-5,TRBV6-1,.
CASSQENTGELFF,TRBJ2-2,TRBV4-3,.
CASSYWPQGSDYGYTF,TRBJ1-2,TRBV6-5,.
CASSRDTSYEQYF,TRBJ2-7,TRBV6-5,.
CSVEGEGRELFF,TRBJ2-2,TRBV29-1,.
CASSYTDHNEQFF,TRBJ2-1,TRBV6-5,.
CASSADPLDREGEKLFF,TRBJ1-4,TRBV9,TRBD1
CASRGDRYEQYF,TRBJ2-7,TRBV27,.
CASSPDGTNEKLFF,TRBJ1-4,TRBV13,.
CASSPGLADYNEQFF,TRBJ2-1,TRBV5-5,TRBD2
CASSLVGGGVETQYF,TRBJ2-5,TRBV5-1,.
CASSFVGTDTQYF,TRBJ2-3,TRBV5-4,.
CASSLGPGGTDTQYF,TRBJ2-3,TRBV5-1,.
CASSKGQEANEKLFF,TRBJ1-4,TRBV2,TRBD1
CSVEDHKSSYEQYF,TRBJ2-7,TRBV29-1,.
CASSLFRQGTEKLFF,TRBJ1-4,TRBV11-2,TRBD1
CASSLRGGGPSGYTF,TRBJ1-2,TRBV27,.
CASSYSDSYNEQFF,TRBJ2-1,TRBV6-5,.
CASSLVRTRAYNEQFF,TRBJ2-1,TRBV5-4,TRBD2
CASSYSPNYEQFF,TRBJ2-1,TRBV6-6,.